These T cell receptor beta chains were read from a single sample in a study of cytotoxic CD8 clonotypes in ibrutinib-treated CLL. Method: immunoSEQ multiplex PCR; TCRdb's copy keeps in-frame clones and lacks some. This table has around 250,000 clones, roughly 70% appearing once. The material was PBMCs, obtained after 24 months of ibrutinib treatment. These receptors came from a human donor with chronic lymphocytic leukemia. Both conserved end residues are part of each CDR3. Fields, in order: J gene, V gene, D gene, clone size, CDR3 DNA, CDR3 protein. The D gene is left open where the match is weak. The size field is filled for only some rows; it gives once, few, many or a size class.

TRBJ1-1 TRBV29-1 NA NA TGCAGCGTTGCGGGCGGGAACACTGAAGCTTTCTTT CSVAGGNTEAFF
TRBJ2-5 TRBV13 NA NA TGTGCCAGCAGCTTAAACAGGGAAGAGACCCAGTACTTC CASSLNREETQYF
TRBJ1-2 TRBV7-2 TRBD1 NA TGTGCCAGCAGCTCGACCTCGGCAGGGGGAGGCTACACCTTC CASSSTSAGGGYTF
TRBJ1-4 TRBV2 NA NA TGTGCCAGCACCCACATCCTTAATGAAAAACTGTTTTTT CASTHILNEKLFF
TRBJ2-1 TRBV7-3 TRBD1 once TGTGCCAGCAGCAACTCGGACAGGCGTAATGAGCAGTTCTTC CASSNSDRRNEQFF
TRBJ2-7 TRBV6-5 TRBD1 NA TGTGCCAGCAGTTACGAGGGACAGCTCTACGAGCAGTACTTC CASSYEGQLYEQYF
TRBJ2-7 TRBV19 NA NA TGTGCCAGTAGTATAGGGGGGAACGAGCAGTACTTC CASSIGGNEQYF
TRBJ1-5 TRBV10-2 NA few TGCGCCAGCAGTGAGTCGATGTGGGGCGGACAGCCCCAGCATTTT CASSESMWGGQPQHF
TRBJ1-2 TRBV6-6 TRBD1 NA TGTGCCAGCAGTCCTTCCGGGACAGTTTATGGCTACACCTTC CASSPSGTVYGYTF
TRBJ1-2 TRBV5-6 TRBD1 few TGTGCCAGCAGCACGAACGGACAGGGGAACTATGGCTACACCTTC CASSTNGQGNYGYTF
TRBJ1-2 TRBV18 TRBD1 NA TGTGCCAGCTCAAAGGAGACAGGGGGCTTCGGAGGCTACACCTTC CASSKETGGFGGYTF
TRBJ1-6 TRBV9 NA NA TGTGCCAGCAGCGTTGGCCGCGATAATTCACCCCTCCACTTT CASSVGRDNSPLHF
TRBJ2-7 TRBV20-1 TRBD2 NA TGCAGTGCGGGGGGGGAGCAGTACTTC CSAGGEQYF
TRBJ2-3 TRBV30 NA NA TGTGCCTGGAGTGTTGGGGATGTGGGAGATACGCAGTATTTT CAWSVGDVGDTQYF
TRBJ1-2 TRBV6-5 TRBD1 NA TGTGCCAGCAGTTACTCGAATCAGGGGGACGGCTACACCTTC CASSYSNQGDGYTF
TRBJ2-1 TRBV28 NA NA TGTGCCAGCAGTGCGGCCAATGGGGGTGAGCAGTTCTTC CASSAANGGEQFF
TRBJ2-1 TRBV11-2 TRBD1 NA TGTGCCAGCAGCGCCGGGACAGGGGAGGATGAGCAGTTCTTC CASSAGTGEDEQFF
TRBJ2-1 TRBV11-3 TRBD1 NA TGTGCCAGCAGCCACCGGGACAGCTTCAACAATGAGCAGTTCTTC CASSHRDSFNNEQFF
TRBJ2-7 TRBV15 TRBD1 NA TGTGCCACCAGCCCGGGACAGTCCTACGAGCAGTACTTC CATSPGQSYEQYF
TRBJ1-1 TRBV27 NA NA TGTGCCAGCAGTCCCGGGGGGGGCCCTGAAGCTTTCTTT CASSPGGGPEAFF
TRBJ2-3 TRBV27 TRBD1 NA TGTGCCAGCAGTTCGATCCAGACAGGGGGCGTAAATACGCAGTATTTT CASSSIQTGGVNTQYF
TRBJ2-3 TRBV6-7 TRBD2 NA TGTGCCAGCAGCCCCACGTATGCTAGCGGGTTCCGGGGGACAGATACGCAGTATTTT CASSPTYASGFRGTDTQYF
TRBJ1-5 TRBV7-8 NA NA TGTGCCAGCAGCTTAGCTTATAGCAATCAGCCCCAGCATTTT CASSLAYSNQPQHF